The 2 T cell receptor beta chains presented below share a single source sample, sequenced in a study of OX40 agonist ivuxolimab in advanced cancers. Sequencing used immunoSEQ multiplex PCR; TCRdb keeps in-frame clones, though not all of them. The sample contains fewer than 20,000 clones, 80% to 90% of which appear only once. The sample here was CD4+ or CD8+ T cells sorted from blood, taken in a trial of the OX40 agonist ivuxolimab. Receptor source: an adult with an advanced solid tumor such as melanoma, head and neck, liver or kidney cancer.

The J gene is TRBJ2-5, the V gene TRBV28, with D perhaps TRBD2 (5 bases). CDR3 size: 17 residues. Germline V lookup: CDR1 MDHEN, CDR2 SYDVKM. V was shortened by 6 bases and J by 5 bases, with 25 bases between the two germline ends. The CDR3 DNA reads TGTGCCAGCAGCCCATATCTTAGCGCCCAAGGTGGGGAGACCCAGTACTTC. This sequence encodes CASSPYLSAQGGETQYF.

In DNA, the CDR3 is TGTGCCAGCAGTTTGAGGGAATTCGGCTCCTACGAGCAGTACTTC. Its translation is CASSLREFGSYEQYF. The chain couples TRBV28 to TRBJ2-7; D might be TRBD2 (5 bases). The CDR3 runs 15 residues. Germline CDR1 reads MDHEN; CDR2 reads SYDVKM. Trimming took 3 bases from V and 0 from J, leaving 12 bases between them.